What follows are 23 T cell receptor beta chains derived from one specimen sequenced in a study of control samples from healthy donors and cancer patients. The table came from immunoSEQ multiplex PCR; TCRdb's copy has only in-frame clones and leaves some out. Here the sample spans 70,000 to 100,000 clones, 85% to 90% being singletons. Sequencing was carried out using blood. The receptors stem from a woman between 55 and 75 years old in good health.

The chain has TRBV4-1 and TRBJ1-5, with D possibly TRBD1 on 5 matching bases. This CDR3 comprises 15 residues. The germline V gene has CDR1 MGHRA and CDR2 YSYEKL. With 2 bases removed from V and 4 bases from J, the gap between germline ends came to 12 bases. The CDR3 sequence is CASSQFSGMNQPQHF. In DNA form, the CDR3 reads TGCGCCAGCAGCCAATTTTCAGGGATGAATCAGCCCCAGCATTTT.

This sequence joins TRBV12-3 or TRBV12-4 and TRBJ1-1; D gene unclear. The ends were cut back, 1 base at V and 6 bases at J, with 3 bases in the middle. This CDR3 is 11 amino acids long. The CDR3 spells CASSLGAEAFF. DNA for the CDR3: TGTGCCAGCAGTTTAGGGGCTGAAGCTTTCTTT.

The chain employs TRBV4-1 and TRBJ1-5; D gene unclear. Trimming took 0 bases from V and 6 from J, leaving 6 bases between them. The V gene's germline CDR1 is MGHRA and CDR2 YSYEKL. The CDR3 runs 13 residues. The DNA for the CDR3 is TGCGCCAGCAGCCAAGATCAGAGTCAGCCCCAGCATTTT. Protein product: CASSQDQSQPQHF.

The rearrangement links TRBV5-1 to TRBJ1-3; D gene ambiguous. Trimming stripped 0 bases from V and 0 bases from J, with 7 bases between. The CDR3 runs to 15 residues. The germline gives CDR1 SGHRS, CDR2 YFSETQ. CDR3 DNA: TGCGCCAGCAGCTTGGGCGGAAACTCTGGAAACACCATATATTTT. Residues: CASSLGGNSGNTIYF.

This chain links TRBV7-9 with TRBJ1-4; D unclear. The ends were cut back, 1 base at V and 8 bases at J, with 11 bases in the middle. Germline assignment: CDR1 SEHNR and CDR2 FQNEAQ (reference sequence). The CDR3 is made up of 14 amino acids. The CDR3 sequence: CASSLVTTWEKLFF. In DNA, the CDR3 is TGTGCCAGCAGCTTAGTGACGACATGGGAAAAACTGTTTTTT.

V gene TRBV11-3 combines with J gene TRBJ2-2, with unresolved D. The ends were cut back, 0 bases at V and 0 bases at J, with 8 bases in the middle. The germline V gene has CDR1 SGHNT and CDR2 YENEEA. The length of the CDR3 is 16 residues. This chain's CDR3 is CASSLDQKSNTGELFF. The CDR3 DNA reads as TGTGCCAGCAGCTTAGATCAAAAGTCGAACACCGGGGAGCTGTTTTTT.

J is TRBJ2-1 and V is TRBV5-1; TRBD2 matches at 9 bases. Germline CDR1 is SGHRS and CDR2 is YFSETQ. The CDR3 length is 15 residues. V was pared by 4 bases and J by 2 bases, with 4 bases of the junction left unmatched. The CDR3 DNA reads TGCGCCAGCAGCGGGCTAGCGGGAACCTACAATGAGCAGTTCTTC. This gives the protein CASSGLAGTYNEQFF.

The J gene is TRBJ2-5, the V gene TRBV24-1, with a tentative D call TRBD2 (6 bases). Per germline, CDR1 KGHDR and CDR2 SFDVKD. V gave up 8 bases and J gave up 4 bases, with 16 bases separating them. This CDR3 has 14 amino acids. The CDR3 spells CATTAGPQRETQYF. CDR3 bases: TGTGCCACCACCGCGGGACCGCAACGAGAGACCCAGTACTTC.

The CDR3 sequence is CSVDPGGRDTQYF. In nucleotides, the CDR3 is TGCAGCGTTGACCCAGGTGGTCGTGATACGCAGTATTTT. The V and J genes are TRBV29-1 and TRBJ2-3; no definite D call. Trimming shortened V by 3 bases and J by 6 bases, and 13 bases separated the two germline ends. Germline CDR1 is SQVTM and CDR2 is ANQGSEA. The CDR3 contains 13 residues.

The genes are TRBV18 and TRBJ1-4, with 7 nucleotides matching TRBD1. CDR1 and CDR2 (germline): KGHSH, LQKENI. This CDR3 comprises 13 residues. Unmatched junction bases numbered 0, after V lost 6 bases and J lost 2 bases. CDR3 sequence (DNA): TGTGCCAGCTCCAGGGGGACTAATGAAAAACTGTTTTTT. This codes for CASSRGTNEKLFF.

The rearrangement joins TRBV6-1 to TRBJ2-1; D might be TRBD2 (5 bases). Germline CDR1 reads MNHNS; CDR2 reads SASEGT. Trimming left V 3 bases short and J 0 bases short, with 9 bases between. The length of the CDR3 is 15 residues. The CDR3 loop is CASSDGESSYNEQFF. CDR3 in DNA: TGTGCCAGCAGTGATGGGGAGAGCTCCTACAATGAGCAGTTCTTC.

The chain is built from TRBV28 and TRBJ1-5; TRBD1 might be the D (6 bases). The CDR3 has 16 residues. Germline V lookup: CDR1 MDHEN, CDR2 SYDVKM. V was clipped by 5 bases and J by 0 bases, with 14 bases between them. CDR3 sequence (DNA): TGTGCCAGCAGTCCCTACCAGGACAGTAGCAATCAGCCCCAGCATTTT. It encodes CASSPYQDSSNQPQHF.

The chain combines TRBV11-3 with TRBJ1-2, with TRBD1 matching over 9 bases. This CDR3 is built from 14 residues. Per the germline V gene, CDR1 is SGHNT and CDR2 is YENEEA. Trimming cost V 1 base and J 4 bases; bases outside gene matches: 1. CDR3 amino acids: CASSLGDRAYGYTF. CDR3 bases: TGTGCCAGCAGCTTAGGGGACAGGGCCTATGGCTACACCTTC.

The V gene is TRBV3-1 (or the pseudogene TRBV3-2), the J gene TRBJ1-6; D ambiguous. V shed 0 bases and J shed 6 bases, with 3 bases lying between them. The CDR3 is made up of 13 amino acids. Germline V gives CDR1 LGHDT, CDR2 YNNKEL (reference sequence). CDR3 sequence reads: CASSQDRNSPLHF. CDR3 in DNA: TGTGCCAGCAGCCAAGACCGTAATTCACCCCTCCACTTT.

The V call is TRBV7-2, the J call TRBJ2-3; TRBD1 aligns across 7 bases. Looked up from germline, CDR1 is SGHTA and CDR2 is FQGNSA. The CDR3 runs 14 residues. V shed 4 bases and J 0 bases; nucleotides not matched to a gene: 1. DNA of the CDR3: TGTGCCAGCAGCTCGGGACAGAGCACAGATACGCAGTATTTT. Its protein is CASSSGQSTDTQYF.

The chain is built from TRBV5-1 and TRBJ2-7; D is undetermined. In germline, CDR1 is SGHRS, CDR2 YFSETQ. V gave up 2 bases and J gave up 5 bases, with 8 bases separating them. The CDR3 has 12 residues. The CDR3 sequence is CASSLGQHEQYF. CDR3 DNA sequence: TGCGCCAGCAGCTTAGGGCAGCACGAGCAGTACTTC.

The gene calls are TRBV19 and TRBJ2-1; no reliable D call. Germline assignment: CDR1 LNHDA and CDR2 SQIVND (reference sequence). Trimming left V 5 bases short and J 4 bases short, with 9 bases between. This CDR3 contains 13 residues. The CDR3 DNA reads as TGTGCCAGTAGTCGACTCCGATACAATGAGCAGTTCTTC. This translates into CASSRLRYNEQFF.

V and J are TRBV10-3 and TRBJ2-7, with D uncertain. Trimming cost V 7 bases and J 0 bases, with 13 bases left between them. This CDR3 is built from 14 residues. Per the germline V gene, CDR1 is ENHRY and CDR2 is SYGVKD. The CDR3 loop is CAITKEQISYEQYF. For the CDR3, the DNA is TGTGCCATCACTAAGGAACAAATCTCCTACGAGCAGTACTTC.

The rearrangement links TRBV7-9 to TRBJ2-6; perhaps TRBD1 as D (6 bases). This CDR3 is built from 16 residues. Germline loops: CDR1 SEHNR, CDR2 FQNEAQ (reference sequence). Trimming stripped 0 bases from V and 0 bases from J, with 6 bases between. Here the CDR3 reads CASSLARGSGANVLTF. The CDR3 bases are TGTGCCAGCAGCTTAGCCAGGGGCTCTGGGGCCAACGTCCTGACTTTC. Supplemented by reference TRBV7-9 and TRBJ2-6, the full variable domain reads DTGVSQNPRHKITKRGQNVTFRCDPISEHNRLYWYRQTLGQGPEFLTYFQNEAQLEKSRLLSDRFSAERPKGSFSTLEIQRTEQGDSAMYLCASSLARGSGANVLTFGAGSRLTVL.

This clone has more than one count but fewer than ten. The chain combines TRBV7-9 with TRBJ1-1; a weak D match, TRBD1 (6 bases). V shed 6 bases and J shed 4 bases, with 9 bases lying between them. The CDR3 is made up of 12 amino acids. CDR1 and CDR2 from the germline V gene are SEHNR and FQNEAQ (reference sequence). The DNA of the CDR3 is TGTGCCAGCAGATTCAGGGGCACTGAAGCTTTCTTT. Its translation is CASRFRGTEAFF.

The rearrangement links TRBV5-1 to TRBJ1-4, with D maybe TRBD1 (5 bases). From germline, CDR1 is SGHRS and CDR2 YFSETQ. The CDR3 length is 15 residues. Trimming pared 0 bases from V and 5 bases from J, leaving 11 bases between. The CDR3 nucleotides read TGCGCCAGCAGCTTGGGCGGGCGGGGGAATGAAAAACTGTTTTTT. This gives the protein CASSLGGRGNEKLFF.

The CDR3 nucleotides are TGTGCCACCAGCAGAGTCGAGGGCTATGGCTACACCTTC. Translation gives CATSRVEGYGYTF. V gene TRBV15 combines with J gene TRBJ1-2; D is unresolved. This CDR3 spans 13 amino acids. The V gene lost 1 base and the J gene lost 4 bases, with 7 bases spanning the gap. Germline loops: CDR1 LNHNV, CDR2 YYDKDF (reference sequence).

In DNA, the CDR3 is TGTGCCAGCAGTTACAGTTTTAATAGCAATCAGCCCCAGCATTTT. Protein product: CASSYSFNSNQPQHF. This chain joins TRBV27 and TRBJ1-5, with no clear D. Germline lookup yields CDR1 MNHEY and CDR2 SMNVEV (reference sequence). The CDR3 runs 15 residues. Deletions cut 4 bases from V and 0 bases from J, with 10 bases between.